Listed below are T cell receptor beta chains from one sample, sequenced in a study of technical replicates of blood from several donors. This table comes from immunoSEQ multiplex PCR, and its TCRdb copy is limited to in-frame clones, with some not included. Here the sample spans just over 55,000 clones, approximately 92% being singletons. The specimen sequenced was PBMCs. The receptors shown here come from a human donor in good health. Some clones in this sample may be carry-over from other donors' samples. CDR3s include the opening cysteine and the closing phenylalanine or tryptophan. The order of the fields is D gene, clone size, V gene, J gene, CDR3 length, CDR3 DNA, CDR3 protein. D genes are given only for firm matches. The size of a clone is reported for some rows only, either as once, few or many, or as a class for expanded clones.

d_gene: .; abundance: .; v_gene: TRBV7-2; j_gene: TRBJ2-1; len: 15; CDR3nt: TGTGCCAGCAGCACCCGGGGGCTAGCGGCCAATGAGCAGTTCTTC; CDR3aa: CASSTRGLAANEQFF
d_gene: .; abundance: .; v_gene: TRBV6-5; j_gene: TRBJ1-1; len: 14; CDR3nt: TGTGCCAGCAGTTACTCGAGGGAAGGGACTGAAGCTTTCTTT; CDR3aa: CASSYSREGTEAFF
d_gene: .; abundance: once; v_gene: TRBV2; j_gene: TRBJ2-7; len: 15; CDR3nt: TGTGCCAGCAGTGATTCCCCTTATCCCTCCTACGAGCAGTACTTC; CDR3aa: CASSDSPYPSYEQYF
d_gene: TRBD1; abundance: once; v_gene: TRBV5-1; j_gene: TRBJ1-4; len: 16; CDR3nt: TGCGCCAGCAGCGCGGGATCGGGACAGACTAATGAAAAACTGTTTTTT; CDR3aa: CASSAGSGQTNEKLFF
d_gene: .; abundance: .; v_gene: TRBV7-2; j_gene: TRBJ2-1; len: 10; CDR3nt: TGTGCCAGCAGCCTACGGGAGCAGTTCTTC; CDR3aa: CASSLREQFF
d_gene: TRBD1; abundance: .; v_gene: TRBV2; j_gene: TRBJ1-1; len: 14; CDR3nt: TGTGCCAGCAACGCGGACAGGGGTGACACTGAAGCTTTCTTT; CDR3aa: CASNADRGDTEAFF
d_gene: TRBD2; abundance: .; v_gene: TRBV18; j_gene: TRBJ2-5; len: 15; CDR3nt: TGTGCCAGCTCACCAAACCGGGGGGGCCCCGAGACCCAGTACTTC; CDR3aa: CASSPNRGGPETQYF
d_gene: TRBD1; abundance: .; v_gene: TRBV27; j_gene: TRBJ2-7; len: 15; CDR3nt: TGTGCCAGCAGTCTCCAGACAGGGTGGGCCTACGAGCAGTACTTC; CDR3aa: CASSLQTGWAYEQYF
d_gene: TRBD1; abundance: .; v_gene: TRBV7-2; j_gene: TRBJ2-5; len: 14; CDR3nt: TGTGCCAGCTCACGGCAGGGGGCATCAGAGACCCAGTACTTC; CDR3aa: CASSRQGASETQYF
d_gene: TRBD1; abundance: .; v_gene: TRBV6-5; j_gene: TRBJ2-7; len: 15; CDR3nt: TGTGCCAGCAGCCTCTCAGACAGGGGGCTCTACGAGCAGTACTTC; CDR3aa: CASSLSDRGLYEQYF
d_gene: .; abundance: once; v_gene: TRBV4-2; j_gene: TRBJ2-2; len: 15; CDR3nt: TGTGCCAGCAGCCAACCGGGAGTGAACACCGGGGAGCTGTTTTTT; CDR3aa: CASSQPGVNTGELFF
d_gene: .; abundance: .; v_gene: TRBV7-9; j_gene: TRBJ1-5; len: 15; CDR3nt: TGTGCCAGCAGCTTAGGCACTGATGGTAATCAGCCCCAGCATTTT; CDR3aa: CASSLGTDGNQPQHF
d_gene: TRBD1; abundance: .; v_gene: TRBV30; j_gene: TRBJ1-4; len: 14; CDR3nt: TGTGCCTGGGCCCAGGGGGCAACTAATGAAAAACTGTTTTTT; CDR3aa: CAWAQGATNEKLFF
d_gene: TRBD2; abundance: .; v_gene: TRBV5-1; j_gene: TRBJ2-4; len: 14; CDR3nt: TGCGCCAGCAGCACGACTAGCGGGGGTGACATTCAGTACTTC; CDR3aa: CASSTTSGGDIQYF
d_gene: .; abundance: .; v_gene: TRBV15; j_gene: TRBJ2-2; len: 15; CDR3nt: TGTGCCACCAGCACAACAGGGTTTTCAATCGGGGAGCTGTTTTTT; CDR3aa: CATSTTGFSIGELFF
d_gene: .; abundance: .; v_gene: TRBV5-1; j_gene: TRBJ1-4; len: 16; CDR3nt: TGCGCCAGCGCGGGGACCGCCCGAGGTGGCGGTGAAAAACTGTTTTTT; CDR3aa: CASAGTARGGGEKLFF
d_gene: .; abundance: .; v_gene: TRBV2; j_gene: TRBJ2-3; len: 15; CDR3nt: TGTGCCACCCAAAGGGAGAGCGTAAGCACAGATACGCAGTATTTT; CDR3aa: CATQRESVSTDTQYF
d_gene: TRBD2; abundance: .; v_gene: TRBV11-3; j_gene: TRBJ2-1; len: 14; CDR3nt: TGTGCCAGCAGCTTAGCAGCGGGGGGTAATGAGCAGTTCTTC; CDR3aa: CASSLAAGGNEQFF
d_gene: TRBD2; abundance: .; v_gene: TRBV7-9; j_gene: TRBJ2-3; len: 15; CDR3nt: TGTGCCAGCAGCCCAAGCGGGAGGGATTTGGATACGCAGTATTTT; CDR3aa: CASSPSGRDLDTQYF
d_gene: TRBD2; abundance: .; v_gene: TRBV19; j_gene: TRBJ2-1; len: 15; CDR3nt: TGTGCCAGTAGCTCCGGGACTAGCGGGTTCTATGAGCAGTTCTTC; CDR3aa: CASSSGTSGFYEQFF
d_gene: TRBD1; abundance: once; v_gene: TRBV7-9; j_gene: TRBJ1-5; len: 16; CDR3nt: TGTGCCAGCAGCTTAGGAGCGTTGACAGGGAATCAGCCCCAGCATTTT; CDR3aa: CASSLGALTGNQPQHF
d_gene: TRBD1; abundance: once; v_gene: TRBV4-3; j_gene: TRBJ2-7; len: 15; CDR3nt: TGCGCCAGCAGCCAATCCCGGGACAGGAGCTACGAGCAGTACTTC; CDR3aa: CASSQSRDRSYEQYF
d_gene: TRBD2; abundance: .; v_gene: TRBV2; j_gene: TRBJ2-2; len: 15; CDR3nt: TGTGCCAGCAAGCTAGCGGGGGGCGGGGTCGGGGAGCTGTTTTTT; CDR3aa: CASKLAGGGVGELFF
d_gene: .; abundance: .; v_gene: TRBV4-1; j_gene: TRBJ1-6; len: 21; CDR3nt: TGCGCCAGCAGCCAGTTTACTACAGGGCGGCCGACCGGCGATTATAATTCACCCCTCCACTTT; CDR3aa: CASSQFTTGRPTGDYNSPLHF
d_gene: .; abundance: .; v_gene: TRBV7-9; j_gene: TRBJ2-1; len: 14; CDR3nt: TGTGCCAGCAGCTCCCTCGCGAGCTACAATGAGCAGTTCTTC; CDR3aa: CASSSLASYNEQFF
d_gene: .; abundance: .; v_gene: TRBV5-1; j_gene: TRBJ2-7; len: 13; CDR3nt: TGCGCCAGCCGCACCGGGGAGTCCGGCGAGCAGTACTTC; CDR3aa: CASRTGESGEQYF
d_gene: TRBD2; abundance: .; v_gene: TRBV5-1; j_gene: TRBJ2-3; len: 18; CDR3nt: TGCGCCAGCAGCCCCTGGCTAGCGGGGGTTTCTAGCACAGATACGCAGTATTTT; CDR3aa: CASSPWLAGVSSTDTQYF
d_gene: .; abundance: .; v_gene: TRBV11-2; j_gene: TRBJ2-2; len: 15; CDR3nt: TGTGCCAGCAGCTCGATCAGAAGGAGCACCGGGGAGCTGTTTTTT; CDR3aa: CASSSIRRSTGELFF
d_gene: TRBD2; abundance: .; v_gene: TRBV29-1; j_gene: TRBJ2-3; len: 17; CDR3nt: TGCAGCGTGGAGTATACGGGGGGGAAGTCCGGCACAGATACGCAGTATTTT; CDR3aa: CSVEYTGGKSGTDTQYF
d_gene: TRBD1; abundance: .; v_gene: TRBV28; j_gene: TRBJ1-4; len: 15; CDR3nt: TGTGCCAGCAGTTTCTCAGGGGGATCTAGTGAAAAACTGTTTTTT; CDR3aa: CASSFSGGSSEKLFF
d_gene: .; abundance: .; v_gene: TRBV10-2; j_gene: TRBJ2-7; len: 12; CDR3nt: TGCGCCAGCAGCGCGTTCTCCTACGAGCAGTACTTC; CDR3aa: CASSAFSYEQYF
d_gene: .; abundance: .; v_gene: TRBV28; j_gene: TRBJ2-3; len: 13; CDR3nt: TGTGCCAGCACAGGGGCCTCCACAGATACGCAGTATTTT; CDR3aa: CASTGASTDTQYF
d_gene: TRBD2; abundance: .; v_gene: TRBV5-6; j_gene: TRBJ2-5; len: 15; CDR3nt: TGTGCCAGCAGCTTGCTAGCGGGGCGTCAAGAGACCCAGTACTTC; CDR3aa: CASSLLAGRQETQYF
d_gene: TRBD1; abundance: .; v_gene: TRBV7-9; j_gene: TRBJ2-7; len: 13; CDR3nt: TGTGCCAGCAGCCCAACGACAGGGTACGAGCAGTACTTC; CDR3aa: CASSPTTGYEQYF
d_gene: .; abundance: .; v_gene: TRBV5-1; j_gene: TRBJ2-1; len: 12; CDR3nt: TGCGCCAGCAGCTTGGTTATGAATGAGCAGTTCTTC; CDR3aa: CASSLVMNEQFF
d_gene: .; abundance: large; v_gene: TRBV5-1; j_gene: TRBJ1-1; len: 14; CDR3nt: TGCGCCAGCAGCTTGGGAGGGGGATACACTGAAGCTTTCTTT; CDR3aa: CASSLGGGYTEAFF
d_gene: TRBD1; abundance: .; v_gene: TRBV5-8; j_gene: TRBJ1-6; len: 15; CDR3nt: TGTGCCAGCAGCCTCGGACAGGGGGCTGACTCACCCCTCCACTTT; CDR3aa: CASSLGQGADSPLHF
d_gene: TRBD1; abundance: .; v_gene: TRBV6-6; j_gene: TRBJ2-7; len: 15; CDR3nt: TGTGCCAGCAGCCGAACCCGGACAGGGGGACTCGAGCAGTACTTC; CDR3aa: CASSRTRTGGLEQYF
d_gene: .; abundance: once; v_gene: TRBV2; j_gene: TRBJ2-7; len: 15; CDR3nt: TGTGCCAGCAGTGGTCCAGTTTTTCGTGGCGGCGAGCAGTACTTC; CDR3aa: CASSGPVFRGGEQYF
d_gene: .; abundance: .; v_gene: TRBV6-1; j_gene: TRBJ1-1; len: 14; CDR3nt: TGTGCCAGCAGTGATCCGGGACAGAACACTGAAGCTTTCTTT; CDR3aa: CASSDPGQNTEAFF
d_gene: .; abundance: .; v_gene: TRBV4-3; j_gene: TRBJ2-3; len: 15; CDR3nt: TGCGCCAGCAGCCAGACAGCCGTGGATGAAGATACGCAGTATTTT; CDR3aa: CASSQTAVDEDTQYF
d_gene: .; abundance: .; v_gene: TRBV18; j_gene: TRBJ1-6; len: 16; CDR3nt: TGTGCCAGCTCACCAAGGAGAACGTTCGAGGGATCACCCCTCCACTTT; CDR3aa: CASSPRRTFEGSPLHF
d_gene: .; abundance: .; v_gene: TRBV4-1; j_gene: TRBJ2-1; len: 14; CDR3nt: TGCGCCAGCAGCCACCCCCAAAGGGGCAATGAGCAGTTCTTC; CDR3aa: CASSHPQRGNEQFF
d_gene: TRBD1; abundance: .; v_gene: TRBV19; j_gene: TRBJ1-5; len: 17; CDR3nt: TGTGCCAGTAGTATCCCCACGGGACAGTTCTTGAATCAGCCCCAGCATTTT; CDR3aa: CASSIPTGQFLNQPQHF
d_gene: TRBD1; abundance: .; v_gene: TRBV9; j_gene: TRBJ1-3; len: 17; CDR3nt: TGTGCCAGCAGCCCGGGGACAGGGGGCTTCTCTGGAAACACCATATATTTT; CDR3aa: CASSPGTGGFSGNTIYF
d_gene: TRBD1; abundance: .; v_gene: TRBV7-2; j_gene: TRBJ1-4; len: 15; CDR3nt: TGTGCCAGCAGGGAGCCGGGACAGGGAAGAGAAAAACTGTTTTTT; CDR3aa: CASREPGQGREKLFF
d_gene: TRBD1; abundance: .; v_gene: TRBV30; j_gene: TRBJ1-6; len: 14; CDR3nt: TGTGCCTCTAAAACGGGACAGGGAAGCTCACCCCTCCACTTT; CDR3aa: CASKTGQGSSPLHF
d_gene: .; abundance: .; v_gene: TRBV7-7; j_gene: TRBJ2-7; len: 15; CDR3nt: TGTGCCAGCAGCCCCCACGGGGGTCCCTCCTACGAGCAGTACTTC; CDR3aa: CASSPHGGPSYEQYF
d_gene: TRBD2; abundance: .; v_gene: TRBV4-1; j_gene: TRBJ2-1; len: 15; CDR3nt: TGCGCCAGCAGCCAGCTAGCGGGCCCCTTAAATGAGCAGTTCTTC; CDR3aa: CASSQLAGPLNEQFF
d_gene: .; abundance: .; v_gene: TRBV5-5; j_gene: TRBJ1-6; len: 17; CDR3nt: TGTGCCAGCAGCTTGGACCCTCCGAGCTCCTATAATTCACCCCTCCACTTT; CDR3aa: CASSLDPPSSYNSPLHF
d_gene: .; abundance: .; v_gene: TRBV5-1; j_gene: TRBJ1-4; len: 17; CDR3nt: TGCGCCAGCAGCCTGGGAGGTTCCGGCCGGTCTAATGAAAAACTGTTTTTT; CDR3aa: CASSLGGSGRSNEKLFF
d_gene: .; abundance: .; v_gene: TRBV4-3; j_gene: TRBJ2-1; len: 15; CDR3nt: TGCGCCAGCAGCCAATCAGCAGGGGACAACAATGAGCAGTTCTTC; CDR3aa: CASSQSAGDNNEQFF
d_gene: .; abundance: .; v_gene: TRBV7-6; j_gene: TRBJ2-2; len: 13; CDR3nt: TGTGCCAGCAGCTTTGAGGGCACCGGGGAGCTGTTTTTT; CDR3aa: CASSFEGTGELFF
d_gene: TRBD2; abundance: .; v_gene: TRBV4-1; j_gene: TRBJ2-3; len: 17; CDR3nt: TGCGCCAGCAGCCTTCTTGGAAGCGGGGGGATTACAGATACGCAGTATTTT; CDR3aa: CASSLLGSGGITDTQYF
d_gene: .; abundance: .; v_gene: TRBV11-2; j_gene: TRBJ2-7; len: 11; CDR3nt: TGTGCCAGCAGCTTATACTACGAGCAGTACTTC; CDR3aa: CASSLYYEQYF
d_gene: TRBD1; abundance: .; v_gene: TRBV19; j_gene: TRBJ1-2; len: 15; CDR3nt: TGTGCCAGTAGGACCAGACAGGGGGCGTGGTATGGCTACACCTTC; CDR3aa: CASRTRQGAWYGYTF
d_gene: .; abundance: .; v_gene: TRBV7-2; j_gene: TRBJ1-2; len: 13; CDR3nt: TGTGCCAGCCGAAGTGTGGGACTTCGGGGCTACACCTTC; CDR3aa: CASRSVGLRGYTF
d_gene: TRBD1; abundance: .; v_gene: TRBV6-5; j_gene: TRBJ2-5; len: 13; CDR3nt: TGTGCCAGCAGACAGGGGGCTTGGGAGACCCAGTACTTC; CDR3aa: CASRQGAWETQYF
d_gene: TRBD2; abundance: .; v_gene: TRBV7-9; j_gene: TRBJ2-3; len: 16; CDR3nt: TGTGCCAGCAGCAAGGGACTAGCGGGAGGGACAGATACGCAGTATTTT; CDR3aa: CASSKGLAGGTDTQYF
d_gene: TRBD2; abundance: .; v_gene: TRBV5-5; j_gene: TRBJ2-5; len: 14; CDR3nt: TGTGCCAGCAGCGAAAAGGGACTAGAAGAGACCCAGTACTTC; CDR3aa: CASSEKGLEETQYF